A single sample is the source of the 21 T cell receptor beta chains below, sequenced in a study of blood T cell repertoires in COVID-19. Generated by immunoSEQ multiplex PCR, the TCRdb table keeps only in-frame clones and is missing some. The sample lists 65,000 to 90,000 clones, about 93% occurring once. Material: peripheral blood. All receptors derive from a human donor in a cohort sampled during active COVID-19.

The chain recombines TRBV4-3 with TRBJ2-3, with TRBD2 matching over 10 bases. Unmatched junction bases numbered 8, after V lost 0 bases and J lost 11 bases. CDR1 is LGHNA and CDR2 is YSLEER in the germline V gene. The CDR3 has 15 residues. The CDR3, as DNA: TGCGCCAGCAGCCAAGATGCGGCTAGCGGGAGAAAGCAGTATTTT. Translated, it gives CASSQDAASGRKQYF.

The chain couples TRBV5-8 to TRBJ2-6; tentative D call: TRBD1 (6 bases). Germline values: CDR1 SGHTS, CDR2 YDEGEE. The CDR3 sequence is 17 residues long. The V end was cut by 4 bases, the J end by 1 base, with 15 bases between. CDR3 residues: CASSPRTGFSGANVLTF. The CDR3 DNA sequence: TGTGCCAGCAGCCCCCGAACAGGGTTTTCTGGGGCCAACGTCCTGACTTTC.

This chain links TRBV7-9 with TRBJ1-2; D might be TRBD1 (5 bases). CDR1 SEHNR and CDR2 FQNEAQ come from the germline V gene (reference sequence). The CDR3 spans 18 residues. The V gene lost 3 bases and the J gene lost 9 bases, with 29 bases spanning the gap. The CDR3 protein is CASSLGGTPAGLWGSYTF. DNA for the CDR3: TGTGCCAGCAGCTTGGGGGGGACCCCAGCGGGACTCTGGGGGAGCTACACCTTC.

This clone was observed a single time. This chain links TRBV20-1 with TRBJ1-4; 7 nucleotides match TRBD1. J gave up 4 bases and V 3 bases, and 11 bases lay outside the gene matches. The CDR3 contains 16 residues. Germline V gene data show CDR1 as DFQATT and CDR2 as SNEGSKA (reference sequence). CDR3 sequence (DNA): TGCAGTGCTAGTCCCGGTCAGGGGGAAGATAATGAAAAACTGTTTTTT. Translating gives CSASPGQGEDNEKLFF.

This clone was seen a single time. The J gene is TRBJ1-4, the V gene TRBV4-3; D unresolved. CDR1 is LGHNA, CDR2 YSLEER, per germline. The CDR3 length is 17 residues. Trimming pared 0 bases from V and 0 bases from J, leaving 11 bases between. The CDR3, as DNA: TGCGCCAGCAGCCAAGAGAAGGAGATAGCAACTAATGAAAAACTGTTTTTT. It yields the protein CASSQEKEIATNEKLFF.

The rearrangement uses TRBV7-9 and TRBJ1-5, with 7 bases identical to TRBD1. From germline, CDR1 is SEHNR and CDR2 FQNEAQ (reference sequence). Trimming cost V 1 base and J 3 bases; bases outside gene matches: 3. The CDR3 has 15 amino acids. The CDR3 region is CASSLEQGTNQPQHF. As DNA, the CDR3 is TGTGCCAGCAGCTTAGAACAGGGGACCAATCAGCCCCAGCATTTT.

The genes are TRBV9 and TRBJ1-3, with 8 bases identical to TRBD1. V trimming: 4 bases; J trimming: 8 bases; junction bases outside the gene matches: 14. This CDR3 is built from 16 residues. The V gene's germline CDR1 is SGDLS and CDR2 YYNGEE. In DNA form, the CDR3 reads TGTGCCAGCAGCCCAAGGGGACCCCAGGGGGCCGACACCATATATTTT. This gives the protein CASSPRGPQGADTIYF.

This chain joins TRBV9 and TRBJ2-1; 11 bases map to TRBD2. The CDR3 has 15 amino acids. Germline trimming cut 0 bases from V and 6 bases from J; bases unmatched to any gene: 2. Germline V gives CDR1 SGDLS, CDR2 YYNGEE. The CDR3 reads CASSVGTSGPNEQFF. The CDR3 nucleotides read TGTGCCAGCAGCGTAGGGACTAGCGGGCCCAATGAGCAGTTCTTC.

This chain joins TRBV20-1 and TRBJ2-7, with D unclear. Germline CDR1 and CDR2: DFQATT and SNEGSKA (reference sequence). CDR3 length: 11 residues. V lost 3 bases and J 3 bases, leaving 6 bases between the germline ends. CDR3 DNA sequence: TGCAGTGCTAGTCACAGCTACGAGCAGTACTTC. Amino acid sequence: CSASHSYEQYF.

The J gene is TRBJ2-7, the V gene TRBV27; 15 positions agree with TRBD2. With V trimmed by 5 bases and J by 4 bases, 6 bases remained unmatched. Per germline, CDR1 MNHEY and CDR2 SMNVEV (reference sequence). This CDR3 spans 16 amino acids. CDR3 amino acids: CASSPGLAGGKYEQYF. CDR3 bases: TGTGCCAGCAGTCCGGGACTAGCGGGGGGTAAATACGAGCAGTACTTC.

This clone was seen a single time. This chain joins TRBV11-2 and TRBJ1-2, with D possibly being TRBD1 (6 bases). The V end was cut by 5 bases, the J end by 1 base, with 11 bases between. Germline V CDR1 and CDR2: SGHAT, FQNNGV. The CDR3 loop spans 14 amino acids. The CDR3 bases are TGTGCCAGCAGCCGAGACAGGAATAACTATGGCTACACCTTC. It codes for CASSRDRNNYGYTF.

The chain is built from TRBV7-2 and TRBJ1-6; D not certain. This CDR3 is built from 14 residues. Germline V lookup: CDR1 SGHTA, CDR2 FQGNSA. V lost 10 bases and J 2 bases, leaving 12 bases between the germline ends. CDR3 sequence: CATTPEPYNSPLHF. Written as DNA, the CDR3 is TGTGCCACCACTCCTGAACCCTATAATTCACCCCTCCACTTT.

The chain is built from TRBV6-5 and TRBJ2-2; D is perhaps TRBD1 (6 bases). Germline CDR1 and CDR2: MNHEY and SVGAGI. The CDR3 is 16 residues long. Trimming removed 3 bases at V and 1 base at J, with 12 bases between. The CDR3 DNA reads TGTGCCAGCAGTTATCAAGGGACATTGAACACCGGGGAGCTGTTTTTT. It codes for CASSYQGTLNTGELFF.

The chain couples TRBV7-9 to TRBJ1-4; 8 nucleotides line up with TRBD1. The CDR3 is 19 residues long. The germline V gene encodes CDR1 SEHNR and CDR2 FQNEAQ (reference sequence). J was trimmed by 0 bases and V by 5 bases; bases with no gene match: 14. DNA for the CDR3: TGTGCCAGCAGCGGAGGAGGGACAGGCAGCCTTGCAACTAATGAAAAACTGTTTTTT. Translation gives CASSGGGTGSLATNEKLFF.

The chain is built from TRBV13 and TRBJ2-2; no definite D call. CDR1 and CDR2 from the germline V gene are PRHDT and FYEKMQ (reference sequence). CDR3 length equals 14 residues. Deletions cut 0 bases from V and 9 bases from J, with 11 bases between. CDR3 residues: CASSLGTYLRELFF. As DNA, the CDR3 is TGTGCCAGCAGCTTAGGTACATACCTCCGGGAGCTGTTTTTT. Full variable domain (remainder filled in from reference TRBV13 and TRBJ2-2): AAGVIQSPRHLIKEKRETATLKCYPIPRHDTVYWYQQGPGQDPQFLISFYEKMQSDKGSIPDRFSAQQFSDYHSELNMSSLELGDSALYFCASSLGTYLRELFFGEGSRLTVL.

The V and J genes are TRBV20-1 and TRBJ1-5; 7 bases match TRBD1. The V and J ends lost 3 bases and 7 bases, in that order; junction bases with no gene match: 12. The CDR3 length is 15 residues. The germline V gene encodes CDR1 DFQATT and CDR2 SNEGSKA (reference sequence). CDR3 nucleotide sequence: TGCAGTGCTAGTCCCAACAGGGGTTCGATACAGCCCCAGCATTTT. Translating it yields CSASPNRGSIQPQHF.

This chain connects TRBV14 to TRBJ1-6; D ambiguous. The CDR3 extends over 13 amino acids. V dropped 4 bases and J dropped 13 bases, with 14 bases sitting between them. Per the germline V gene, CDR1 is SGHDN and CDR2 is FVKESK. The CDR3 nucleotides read TGTGCCAGCAGCCTACAACAGTATAATCCCCTCCACTTT. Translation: CASSLQQYNPLHF.

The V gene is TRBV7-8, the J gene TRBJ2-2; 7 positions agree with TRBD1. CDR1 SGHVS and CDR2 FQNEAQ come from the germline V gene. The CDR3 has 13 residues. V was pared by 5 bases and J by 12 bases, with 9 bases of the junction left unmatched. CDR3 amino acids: CASSESVTGKLFF. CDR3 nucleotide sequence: TGTGCCAGCAGCGAAAGCGTGACAGGGAAGCTGTTTTTT. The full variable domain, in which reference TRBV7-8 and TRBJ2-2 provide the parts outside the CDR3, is GAGVSQSPRYKVAKRGQDVALRCDPISGHVSLFWYQQALGQGPEFLTYFQNEAQLDKSGLPSDRFFAERPEGSVSTLKIQRTQQEDSAVYLCASSESVTGKLFFGEGSRLTVL.

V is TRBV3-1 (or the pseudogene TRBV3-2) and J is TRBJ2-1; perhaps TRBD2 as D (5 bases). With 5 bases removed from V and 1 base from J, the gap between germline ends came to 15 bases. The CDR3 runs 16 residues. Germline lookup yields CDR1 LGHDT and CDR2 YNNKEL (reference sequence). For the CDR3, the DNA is TGTGCCAGCAGCAGCGGTAGACGTCTGTCCTACAATGAGCAGTTCTTC. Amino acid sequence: CASSSGRRLSYNEQFF.

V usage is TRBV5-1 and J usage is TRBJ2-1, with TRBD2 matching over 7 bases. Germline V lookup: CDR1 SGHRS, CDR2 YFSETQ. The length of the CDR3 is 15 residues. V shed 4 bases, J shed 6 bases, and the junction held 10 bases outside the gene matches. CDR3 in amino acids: CASSVRGTVFNEQFF. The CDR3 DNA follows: TGCGCCAGCAGCGTGCGGGGGACCGTATTCAATGAGCAGTTCTTC.

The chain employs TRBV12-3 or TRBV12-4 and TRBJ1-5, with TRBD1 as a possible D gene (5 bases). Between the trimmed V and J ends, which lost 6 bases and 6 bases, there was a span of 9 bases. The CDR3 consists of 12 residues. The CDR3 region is CASRPTGQPQHF. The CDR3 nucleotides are TGTGCCAGCAGACCAACAGGTCAGCCCCAGCATTTT.